This T cell receptor (beta chain) emerged from a study of CD8 T cells in ankylosing spondylitis. Regarding the study as a whole: Several of the motif variants were reported before in synovial fluid and blood from reactive arthritis. Relatively rare in peripheral blood, disease-linked clones were also CD8+. In ankylosing spondylitis patients, matched synovial fluid reportedly showed significant enrichment of disease-linked clones.

Libraries for TCR beta were made by quantitative 5'-RACE with molecular barcodes. TCRdb re-called the 5' RACE reads with MiXCR, one entry per CDR3 protein. The sample includes fewer than 250,000 distinct CDR3 sequences, roughly a tenth seen only once; the top ten take 2% to 3%. The V segment lost 1 base and the J segment 1 base; nucleotides outside the gene matches: 6. Per the germline V gene, CDR1 is LGHNA and CDR2 is YNFKEQ. There are 17 residues in the CDR3. In this sample, this clonotype turned up many times. Its antigen is unknown. The clonotype originates from a male donor with ankylosing spondylitis or in good health (not recorded which). This chain connects TRBV4-2 to TRBJ2-7; 11 bases are shared with TRBD2. The material sequenced was blood, either unsorted or a sorted T cell fraction (not recorded which). CDR3 amino acids: CASSQAFGLAGSYEQYF. The DNA for the CDR3 is TGTGCCAGCAGCCAAGCGTTCGGACTAGCGGGTTCCTACGAGCAGTACTTC.